The 4 T cell receptor beta chains below were found in one sample sequenced in a study of T cell changes during pregnancy in multiple sclerosis. Generated by immunoSEQ multiplex PCR, the TCRdb table keeps only in-frame clones and is missing some. In the table there are roughly 58,000 clones, roughly 90% of which are singletons. The sample in question was CD4+ T cells from peripheral blood mononuclear cells, obtained after pregnancy. All receptors derive from a female donor in good health, enrolled as a control in a pregnancy study.

V gene TRBV6-6 combines with J gene TRBJ2-7, with 8 bases identical to TRBD2. Trimming cost V 6 bases and J 2 bases; bases outside gene matches: 12. Germline V gene lookup returns CDR1 MNHNY and CDR2 SVGAGI (reference sequence). The CDR3 length is 16 residues. The chain's CDR3 is CASRMGQAGVPYEQYF. The CDR3 DNA follows: TGTGCCAGCAGAATGGGGCAAGCGGGGGTGCCCTACGAGCAGTACTTC.

The chain recombines TRBV7-2 with TRBJ2-3; D gene uncertain. Germline V gene sequence: CDR1 SGHTA, CDR2 FQGNSA. This CDR3 is 13 amino acids long. Deletions cut 5 bases from V and 3 bases from J, with 9 bases between. The DNA of the CDR3 is TGTGCCAGCAGCGGGCCGCCTACAGATACGCAGTATTTT. Amino acids: CASSGPPTDTQYF.

This sequence joins TRBV7-3 and TRBJ1-2; 10 bases are shared with TRBD1. In germline, CDR1 is SGHTA, CDR2 FQGTGA. With 5 bases clipped from V and 6 bases from J, the junction kept 9 bases outside the gene matches. CDR3 length: 15 amino acids. The CDR3 DNA reads as TGTGCCAGCAGCCTCCTAGGGACAGGGGTCGATGGCTACACCTTC. Protein product: CASSLLGTGVDGYTF.

The rearrangement joins TRBV5-1 to TRBJ2-2, with D perhaps TRBD2 (5 bases). The V gene lost 7 bases and the J gene lost 1 base, with 17 bases spanning the gap. The CDR3 is made up of 16 amino acids. Germline V gives CDR1 SGHRS, CDR2 YFSETQ. CDR3 sequence reads: CASGNTRPGNTGELFF. The CDR3, as DNA: TGCGCCAGCGGAAACACTAGACCGGGGAACACCGGGGAGCTGTTTTTT. Full variable domain (outside the CDR3, taken from reference TRBV5-1 and TRBJ2-2): KAGVTQTPRYLIKTRGQQVTLSCSPISGHRSVSWYQQTPGQGLQFLFEYFSETQRNKGNFPGRFSGRQFSNSRSEMNVSTLELGDSALYLCASGNTRPGNTGELFFGEGSRLTVL.